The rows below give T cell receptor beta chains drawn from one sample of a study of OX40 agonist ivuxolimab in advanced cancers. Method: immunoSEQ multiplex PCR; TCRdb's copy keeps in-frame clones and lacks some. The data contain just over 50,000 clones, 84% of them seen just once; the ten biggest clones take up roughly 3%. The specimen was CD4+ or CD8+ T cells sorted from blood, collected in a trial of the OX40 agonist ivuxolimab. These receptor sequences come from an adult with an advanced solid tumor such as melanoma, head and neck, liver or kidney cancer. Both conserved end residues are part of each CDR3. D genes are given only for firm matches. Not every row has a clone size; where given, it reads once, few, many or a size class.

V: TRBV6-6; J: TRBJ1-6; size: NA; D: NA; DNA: TGTGCCAGCAAACCCAGGACAGTAAATAATTCACCCCTCCACTTT; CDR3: CASKPRTVNNSPLHF
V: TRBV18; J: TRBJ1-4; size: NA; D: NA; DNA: TGTGCCAGCTCACCACGGAGCGGCACTCCTTTT; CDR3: CASSPRSGTPF
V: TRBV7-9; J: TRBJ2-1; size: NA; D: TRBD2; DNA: TGTGCCAGCAGCTTATCGGGACTAGCCGCCAATGAGCAGTTCTTC; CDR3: CASSLSGLAANEQFF
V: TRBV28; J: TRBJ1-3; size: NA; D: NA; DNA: TGTGCCAGCAGTTTCGAGTTCTCTGGAAACACCATATATTTT; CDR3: CASSFEFSGNTIYF
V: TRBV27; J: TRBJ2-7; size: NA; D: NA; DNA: TGTGCCAGCAGTTTTACGGGACGGAGCTCCTACGAGCAGTACTTC; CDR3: CASSFTGRSSYEQYF
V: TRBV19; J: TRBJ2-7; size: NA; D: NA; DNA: TGTGCCAGTAGTGGGCCGGGACTGAGCTCCTACGAGCAGTACTTC; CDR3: CASSGPGLSSYEQYF
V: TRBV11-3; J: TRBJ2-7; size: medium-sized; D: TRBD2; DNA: TGTGCCAGCAGCTTAGATGGGACTAGCGGACGTTATTACGAGCAGTACTTC; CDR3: CASSLDGTSGRYYEQYF
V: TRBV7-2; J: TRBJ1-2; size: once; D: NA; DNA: TGTGCCAGCAGCCAAAACAGGGAGTTGTGGGGCTACACCTTC; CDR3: CASSQNRELWGYTF
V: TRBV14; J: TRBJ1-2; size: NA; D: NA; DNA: TGTGCCAGCAGCGCAGGGGACTATGGCTACACCTTC; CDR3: CASSAGDYGYTF
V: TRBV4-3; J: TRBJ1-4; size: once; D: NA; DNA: TGCGCCAGCAGCCAAGCGGACCGTAATGAAAAACTGTTTTTT; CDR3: CASSQADRNEKLFF
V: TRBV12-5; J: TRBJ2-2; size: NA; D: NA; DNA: TGTGCTAGTGGTCTAGGAGTCGCGAACACCGGGGAGCTGTTTTTT; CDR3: CASGLGVANTGELFF
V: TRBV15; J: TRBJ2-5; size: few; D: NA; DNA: TGTGCCACCAGCAGGTCCTTAGGGACGGAAGAGACCCAGTACTTC; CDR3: CATSRSLGTEETQYF
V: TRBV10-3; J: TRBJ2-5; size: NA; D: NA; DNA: TGTGCCATCAGTGACCGACTACAAATCGGGACCCAGTACTTC; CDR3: CAISDRLQIGTQYF
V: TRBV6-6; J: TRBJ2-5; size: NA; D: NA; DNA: TGTGCCAGCAGTTATCGAGGGGCCGCGGAGACCCAGTACTTC; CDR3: CASSYRGAAETQYF
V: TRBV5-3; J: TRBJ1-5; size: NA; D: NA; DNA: TGTGCCAGAAGCTTGTCGGGACAGCCCCAGCATTTT; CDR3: CARSLSGQPQHF
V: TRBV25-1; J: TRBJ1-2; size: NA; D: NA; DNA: TGTGCCAGCAGTCCGGGACACTCCAAGAGTGGCTACACCTTC; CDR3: CASSPGHSKSGYTF
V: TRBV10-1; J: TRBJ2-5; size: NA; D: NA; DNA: TGCGCCACCTCGGGTAGGGGTGCGGAGACCCAGTACTTC; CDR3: CATSGRGAETQYF
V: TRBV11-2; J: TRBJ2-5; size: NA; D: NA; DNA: TGTGCCAGCAGCTTAGGGATGCGGGAGACCCAGTACTTC; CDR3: CASSLGMRETQYF
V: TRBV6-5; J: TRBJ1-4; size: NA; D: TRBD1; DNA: TGTGCCAGCAGTCGGGGACAGGGGGGTGAAAAACTGTTTTTT; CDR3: CASSRGQGGEKLFF
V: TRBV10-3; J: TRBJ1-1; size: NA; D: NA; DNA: TGTGCCATCAGGGACAAGGGGGGGGCGAACACTGAAGCTTTCTTT; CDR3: CAIRDKGGANTEAFF